This T cell receptor beta chain was sequenced during a study of radiotherapy plus CTLA-4 blockade in lung cancer. Study context: Disease control was present in more than 30% of patients, and objective responses in about 18%.

Only in-frame clones appear in the TCRdb table, and some are missing; sequencing was by immunoSEQ multiplex PCR. In the table there are about 73,000 clones, roughly 84% of which are singletons. The study's findings and limits: After radiotherapy and ipilimumab, tumor-derived clones expanded in peripheral blood. Response was reportedly best predicted by early blood T cell clone dynamics, with interferon-beta.

A note on this clone: The antigen remains undetermined.

The CDR3 loop spans 15 amino acids. V was pared by 5 bases and J by 3 bases, with 9 bases of the junction left unmatched. Germline CDR1 and CDR2: SQVTM and ANQGSEA. People whose metastatic non-small-cell lung cancer was chemo-refractory got focal radiation along with CTLA-4 blockade by ipilimumab. This TCR came from a human donor with non-small cell lung cancer that progressed on radiotherapy plus ipilimumab. V usage is TRBV29-1 and J usage is TRBJ2-7, with TRBD2 matching over 11 bases. Here the sequenced sample was peripheral blood, taken from a patient treated with radiotherapy plus ipilimumab. CDR3 DNA: TGCAGCGTTCAGAGACTAGCGGGACGGGACTACGAGCAGTACTTC. This codes for CSVQRLAGRDYEQYF.